This T cell receptor beta chain originates from a study of shared clonotypes between healthy human individuals (dated by TCRdb to about 2020). Background on the whole study: The cohort included three men and a couple of women between 18 and 49 years of age. To estimate repertoire size and how much clonotypes are shared between individuals, the study performed deep sequencing of blood TCR repertoires from a handful of healthy adults. Leukapheresis yielded between about 0.94 and 8.9 billion PBMCs per donor. For each donor, CD4 naive and CD4 memory were each given three plates, CD8 naive was given two plates, and CD8 memory was given one plate. To increase sequencing depth and limit assay-specific biases, TCR repertoire library preparation and sequencing were carried out by different laboratories using diverse techniques.

Using the deep immunoSEQ assay, multiplex PCR amplified TCR CDR3 regions from genomic DNA. Extracted genomic DNA from each cell subset was distributed evenly across all wells of several immunoSEQ 96-well plates, and each plate was treated as a replicate. For sorted subsets, each replicate PCR was loaded with approximately 190 ng genomic DNA, equivalent to 30,000 or so T cell genomes. Purified libraries were quantified with a Qubit 3.0 fluorometer, sized on a Bioanalyzer 2100, and re-quantified with the KAPA Library Quantification kit. A separate single-read 150-cycle Illumina NextSeq 550 flow cell was used to sequence each immunoSEQ 96-well plate. On the authors' methods: Because the immunoSEQ output included only junctional sequences and no quality scores, the filtering could not be the same as the filtering used for full-length reads. Sequences were annotated with PyIR, a Python wrapper for IgBLAST v1.9, using IMGT germline references to assign V/J genes and CDR3. Any read was removed if the V/J assignment was weak (E-value above 1e-6), the CDR3 was missing, or the read contained stop codons, out-of-frame junctions, or ambiguous translated residues. A V3J clonotype was defined by an identical inferred V gene, J gene, and CDR3 amino acid sequence. Percentage overlap between repertoires was calculated by dividing the number of shared unique clonotypes by the size of the smaller repertoire. Repertoire richness was assessed with RTK rarefaction, the Chao1 estimator, and Recon v2.1 estimates of unobserved clonotypes. Generation probabilities for all TCRbeta clonotypes obtained by the gDNA method from several donors were computed using OLGA. TCRdb's version of the immuneACCESS table is confined to in-frame rearrangements and falls short of the full clone set. An unresolved V gene accounts for under half of the shortfall where checked; the remainder is of unknown origin. V and J calls and clone size are copied from that table; D and trimming were computed from the DNA. The sample table contains approximately 700,000 clones; only one count was recorded for around three quarters of them. The leading ten clones occupy under 2% of the sample.

Concerning this clone itself: The antigen this receptor binds is unknown. No base quality information exists; no much larger clone differs at one position.

What the work shows at the level of the full study, not this receptor alone: Even with the large sequencing depth, rarefaction of the sorted-subset datasets indicated that sequencing was incomplete. Compared with non-shared clonotypes, clonotypes shared by all four sorted-subset donors had higher generation probabilities. Pairwise subsampling indicated that sequencing depth was expected to affect the degree of clonotype sharing among donors. When a few donors were compared, the shared fraction of clonotypes was 5% to 6.5% for naive CD4, over 3% for naive CD8, more than 2% for memory CD4, and about 0.36% for memory CD8. Naive subsets generally had larger estimated clonotype richness than memory subsets did. Sampling was restricted to blood, and TCR repertoires in tissues likely differ from the TCR repertoires found in blood. Because the study included only a small number of donors, the genetic and exposure-history diversity represented was limited.

From a lookup of the germline V gene (reference sequence), CDR1 and CDR2 are LNHDA and SQIVND. The germline ends are 12 bases apart after V is trimmed by 0 bases and J by 0 bases. Inclusive of the bounding cysteine and phenylalanine, the CDR3 is 17 residues long. The CDR3 DNA has 51 bases and is translated from base 1. Donors were healthy HIV-negative adults with no recently reported acute infections or vaccinations. Only Caucasian adults living in Nashville, Tennessee, USA were represented among the donors. CD4+ T cells were enriched by magnetic negative selection, after which naive cells were positively selected on CD45RA and the negative fraction was taken as the memory subset. Blood was obtained by leukapheresis, after which PBMCs were separated by Ficoll-Histopaque density gradient centrifugation and cryopreserved in liquid nitrogen vapor phase. Analytical flow cytometry was used to check the purity and quantity of each magnetically sorted T cell population. Genomic DNA was isolated from every sorted fraction and measured by UV absorbance on a Nanodrop 2000c.

The sequence came from a woman aged 25 to 39 in good health. The V gene is TRBV19 and the J gene is TRBJ2-4, with TRBD2 as a weak D call on 6 bases. Sequencing was carried out using memory CD4+ T cells sorted from blood. This specimen's cell subset or site label, per the study, means: CD45RA-negative fraction. The CDR3 region reads CASSIDGGVLAKNIQYF. The sequenced DNA: TGTGCCAGTAGTATAGACGGCGGGGTACTAGCCAAAAACATTCAGTACTTC.